This paragraph reports one TCR beta chain. The antigen remains unidentified. The CDR3 loop spans 15 amino acids. The germline V gene encodes CDR1 GTSNPN and CDR2 SVGIG (reference sequence). V dropped 2 bases and J dropped 6; count of bases not matched to a gene: 7. The sample belongs to a study of shared clonotypes between healthy human individuals. Study-level findings and limits: Richness estimates generally favored naive over memory subsets. Sampling used blood alone; tissue repertoires probably differ.

The study ran the assay at deep level. Clones were read by immunoSEQ multiplex PCR, and TCRdb kept only the in-frame ones, dropping some. The table lists some 1,400,000 clones, around 95% of them singletons. The TCR sequence derives from a man aged 25 to 40 in good health. The chain is built from TRBV30 and TRBJ1-5, with 10 bases identical to TRBD1. Sequencing was performed on naive CD4+ T cells sorted from blood. Indicated subset: CD45RA+ positively selected. The CDR3 DNA is TGTGCCTGGAGTCCCCCGGGACAGGGGCCTCAGCCCCAGCATTTT. It specifies CAWSPPGQGPQPQHF. Complete variable domain (other parts from reference TRBV30 and TRBJ1-5): SQTIHQWPATLVQPVGSPLSLECTVEGTSNPNLYWYRQAAGRGLQLLFYSVGIGQISSEVPQNLSASRPQDRQFILSSKKLLLSDSGFYLCAWSPPGQGPQPQHFGDGTRLSIL.